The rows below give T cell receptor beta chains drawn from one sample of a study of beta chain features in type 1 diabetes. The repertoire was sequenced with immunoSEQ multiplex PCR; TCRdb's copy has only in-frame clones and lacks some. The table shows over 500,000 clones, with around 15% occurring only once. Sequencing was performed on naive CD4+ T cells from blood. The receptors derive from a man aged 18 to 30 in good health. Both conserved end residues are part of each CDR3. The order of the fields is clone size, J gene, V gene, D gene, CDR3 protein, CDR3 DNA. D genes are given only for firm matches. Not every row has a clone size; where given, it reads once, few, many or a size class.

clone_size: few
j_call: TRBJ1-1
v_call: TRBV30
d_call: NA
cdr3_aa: CAWGPPKALNTEAFF
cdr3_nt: TGTGCCTGGGGACCCCCCAAAGCCCTGAACACTGAAGCTTTCTTT

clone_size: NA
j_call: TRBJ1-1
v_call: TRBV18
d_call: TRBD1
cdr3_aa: CASSPPTGMNTEAFF
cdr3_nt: TGTGCCAGCTCACCTCCGACAGGGATGAACACTGAAGCTTTCTTT

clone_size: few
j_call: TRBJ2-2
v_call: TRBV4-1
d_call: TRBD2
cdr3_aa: CASSRTSGNTGELFF
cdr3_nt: TGCGCCAGCAGTCGGACTAGCGGAAACACCGGGGAGCTGTTTTTT

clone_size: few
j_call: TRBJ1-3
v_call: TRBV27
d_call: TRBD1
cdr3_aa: CASRPGQGRGNTIYF
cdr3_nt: TGTGCCAGCAGGCCTGGACAGGGCCGGGGAAACACCATATATTTT

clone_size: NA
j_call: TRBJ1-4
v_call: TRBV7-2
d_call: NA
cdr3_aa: CASSLPGLKKLFF
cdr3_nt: TGTGCCAGCAGCTTGCCAGGACTGAAAAAACTGTTTTTT

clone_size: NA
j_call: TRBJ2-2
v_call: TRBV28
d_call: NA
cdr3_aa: CASSLLTSVPGELFF
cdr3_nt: TGTGCCAGCAGTTTATTAACGTCAGTTCCCGGGGAGCTGTTTTTT

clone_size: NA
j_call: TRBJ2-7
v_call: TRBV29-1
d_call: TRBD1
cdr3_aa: CSVPNPGQGGHEQYF
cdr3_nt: TGCAGCGTTCCTAACCCGGGACAGGGTGGTCACGAGCAGTACTTC

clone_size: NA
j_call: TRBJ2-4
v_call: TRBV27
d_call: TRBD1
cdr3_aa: CASSPDRGGQNIQYF
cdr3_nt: TGTGCCAGCAGTCCTGACAGGGGTGGCCAAAACATTCAGTACTTC

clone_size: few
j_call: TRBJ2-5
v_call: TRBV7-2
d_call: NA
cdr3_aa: CAITSIQETQYF
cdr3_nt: TGTGCCATTACGTCGATCCAAGAGACCCAGTACTTC

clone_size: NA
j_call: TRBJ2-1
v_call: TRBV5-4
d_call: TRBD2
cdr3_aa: CASSQVSSGSPNNEQFF
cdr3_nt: TGTGCCAGCAGCCAAGTGTCTAGCGGGAGCCCAAACAATGAGCAGTTCTTC

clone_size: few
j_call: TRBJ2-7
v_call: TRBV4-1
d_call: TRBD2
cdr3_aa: CASSQQDSLAGWNEQYF
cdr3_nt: TGCGCCAGCAGCCAACAAGACTCTCTAGCGGGGTGGAACGAGCAGTACTTC

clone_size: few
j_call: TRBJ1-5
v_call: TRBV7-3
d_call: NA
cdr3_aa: CASSPTGAPWEPQHF
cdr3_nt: TGTGCCAGCAGCCCAACCGGGGCACCTTGGGAGCCCCAGCATTTT

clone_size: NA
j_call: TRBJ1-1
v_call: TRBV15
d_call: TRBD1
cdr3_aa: CATSRAGQGNTEAFF
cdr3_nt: TGTGCCACCAGCAGAGCGGGACAGGGGAACACTGAAGCTTTCTTT

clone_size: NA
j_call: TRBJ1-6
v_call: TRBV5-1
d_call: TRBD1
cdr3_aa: CASSPGQNNSPLHF
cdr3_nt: TGCGCCAGCAGCCCGGGACAGAATAATTCACCCCTCCACTTT

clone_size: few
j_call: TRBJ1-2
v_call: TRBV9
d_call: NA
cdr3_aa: CASSVAPGLDYGYTF
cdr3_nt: TGTGCCAGCAGCGTAGCTCCGGGACTAGACTATGGCTACACCTTC

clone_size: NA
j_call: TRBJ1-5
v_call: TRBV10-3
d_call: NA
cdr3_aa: CAISETASNQPQHF
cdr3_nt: TGTGCCATCAGTGAGACAGCTAGCAATCAGCCCCAGCATTTT

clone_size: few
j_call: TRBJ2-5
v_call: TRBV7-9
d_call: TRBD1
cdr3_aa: CASSPKLWDSRETQYF
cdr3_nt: TGTGCCAGCAGTCCAAAACTTTGGGACAGCCGAGAGACCCAGTACTTC

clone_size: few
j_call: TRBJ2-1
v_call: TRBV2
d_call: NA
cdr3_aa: CASKQSWLRDNEQFF
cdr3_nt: TGTGCCAGCAAGCAGTCTTGGCTCAGGGATAATGAGCAGTTCTTC

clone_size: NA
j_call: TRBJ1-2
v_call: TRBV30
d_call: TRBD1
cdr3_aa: CAWIRDRAARNYGYTF
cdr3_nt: TGTGCCTGGATCCGGGACAGGGCAGCCAGGAACTATGGCTACACCTTC

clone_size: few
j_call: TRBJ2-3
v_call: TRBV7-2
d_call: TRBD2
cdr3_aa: CASSFSGGAADTQYF
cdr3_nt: TGTGCCAGCAGCTTTAGCGGGGGGGCGGCAGATACGCAGTATTTT

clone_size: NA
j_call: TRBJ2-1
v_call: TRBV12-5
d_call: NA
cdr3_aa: CASGLVPGEGRAEQFF
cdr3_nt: TGTGCTAGTGGTTTGGTTCCCGGAGAGGGTAGGGCTGAGCAGTTCTTC

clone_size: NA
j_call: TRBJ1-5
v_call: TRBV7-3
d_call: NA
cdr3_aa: CASSLNGARDQPQHF
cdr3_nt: TGTGCCAGCAGCTTAAACGGGGCGCGGGATCAGCCCCAGCATTTT

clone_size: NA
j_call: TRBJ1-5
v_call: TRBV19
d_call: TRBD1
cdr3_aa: CASSQPGQGTGQPQHF
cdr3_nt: TGTGCCAGTAGCCAACCGGGACAGGGAACAGGACAGCCCCAGCATTTT

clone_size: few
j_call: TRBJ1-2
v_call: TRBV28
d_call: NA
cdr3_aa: CASSRGGSYGYTF
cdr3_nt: TGTGCCAGCAGCCGGGGGGGAAGCTATGGCTACACCTTC

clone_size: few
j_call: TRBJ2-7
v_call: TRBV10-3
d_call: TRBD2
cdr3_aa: CAISESGTSGNYEQYF
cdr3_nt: TGTGCCATCAGTGAGTCGGGGACTAGCGGGAACTACGAGCAGTACTTC

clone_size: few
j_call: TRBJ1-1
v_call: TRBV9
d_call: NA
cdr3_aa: CASSVAPGMNTEAFF
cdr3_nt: TGTGCCAGCAGCGTAGCTCCGGGGATGAACACTGAAGCTTTCTTT

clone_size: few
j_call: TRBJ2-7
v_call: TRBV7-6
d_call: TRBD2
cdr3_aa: CASSAHLAGGYEQYF
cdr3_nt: TGTGCCAGCAGCGCCCACTTAGCGGGAGGCTACGAGCAGTACTTC

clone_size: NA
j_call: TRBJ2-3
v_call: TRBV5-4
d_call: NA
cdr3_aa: CASSLASRTDTQYF
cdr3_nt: TGTGCCAGCAGCTTGGCCAGCCGCACAGATACGCAGTATTTT

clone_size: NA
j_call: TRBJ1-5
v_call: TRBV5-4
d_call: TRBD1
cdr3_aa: CASSPGTGGDQPQHF
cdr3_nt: TGTGCCAGCAGCCCAGGGACAGGGGGCGACCAGCCCCAGCATTTT

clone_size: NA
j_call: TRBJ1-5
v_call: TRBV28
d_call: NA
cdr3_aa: CASSLPVQPQHF
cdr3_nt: TGTGCCAGCAGTCTTCCCGTCCAGCCCCAGCATTTT

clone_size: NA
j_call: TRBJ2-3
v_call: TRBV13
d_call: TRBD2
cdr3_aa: CASSYRGGPSTDTQYF
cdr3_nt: TGTGCCAGCAGCTATCGGGGGGGCCCAAGCACAGATACGCAGTATTTT

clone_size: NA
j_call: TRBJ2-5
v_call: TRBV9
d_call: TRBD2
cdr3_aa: CASSVGSSGSRLETQYF
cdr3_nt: TGTGCCAGCAGCGTAGGGTCAAGCGGGAGTAGGTTGGAGACCCAGTACTTC

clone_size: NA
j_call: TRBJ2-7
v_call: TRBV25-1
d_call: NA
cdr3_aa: CASSREVSYEQYF
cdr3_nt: TGTGCCAGCAGTAGGGAGGTCTCCTACGAGCAGTACTTC

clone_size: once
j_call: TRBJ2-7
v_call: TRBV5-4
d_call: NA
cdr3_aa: CASSFLAYEQYF
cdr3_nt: TGTGCCAGCAGCTTTTTAGCCTACGAGCAGTACTTC

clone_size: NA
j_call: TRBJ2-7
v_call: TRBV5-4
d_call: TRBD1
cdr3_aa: CASSLGTEKTYEQYF
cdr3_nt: TGTGCCAGCAGCTTAGGGACAGAGAAAACCTACGAGCAGTACTTC

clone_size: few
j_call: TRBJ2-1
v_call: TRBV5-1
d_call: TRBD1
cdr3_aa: CASSSAPGGSLPFF
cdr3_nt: TGCGCCAGCAGCTCCGCACCAGGGGGCTCCCTACCGTTCTTC

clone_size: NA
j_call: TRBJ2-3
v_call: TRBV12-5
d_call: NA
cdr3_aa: CASGLTGSTDTQYF
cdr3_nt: TGTGCTAGTGGTTTGACAGGGTCAACAGATACGCAGTATTTT

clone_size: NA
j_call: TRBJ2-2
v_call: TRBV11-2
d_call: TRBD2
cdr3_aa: CASSPRGGNTGELFF
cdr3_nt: TGTGCCAGCAGCCCCCGGGGGGGGAACACCGGGGAGCTGTTTTTT

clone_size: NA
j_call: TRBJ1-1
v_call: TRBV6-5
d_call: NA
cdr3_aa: CASSVSAGAREAFF
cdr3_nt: TGTGCCAGCAGTGTCTCGGCAGGGGCCAGGGAAGCTTTCTTT